This T cell receptor (beta chain) was captured by sequencing in a study of sequential checkpoint blockade in melanoma. Per germline, CDR1 LGHNA and CDR2 YSLEER. The V end was cut by 0 bases, the J end by 4 bases, with 15 bases between. The CDR3 length is 16 residues. Here immunoSEQ multiplex PCR was the method, and the copy in TCRdb shows in-frame clones only, minus some. The table records 21,000 or so clones, about four fifths of them present only once. Treatment: randomized to nivolumab then ipilimumab (arm A) or the reverse (arm B). Sorted cells were live CD3+CD8+, lacking CD19 and CD56, from PBMCs.

Specimen: CD8+ T cells sorted from blood (inferred from file names), collected from a patient given nivolumab and ipilimumab in sequence. This rearrangement joins TRBV4-3 to TRBJ1-2; the D gene is possibly TRBD1 (5 bases). The TCR originated in a human donor with melanoma. The CDR3, as DNA: TGCGCCAGCAGCCAAGAGGGCCCACAGGAGACCTATGGCTACACCTTC. Translating gives CASSQEGPQETYGYTF.